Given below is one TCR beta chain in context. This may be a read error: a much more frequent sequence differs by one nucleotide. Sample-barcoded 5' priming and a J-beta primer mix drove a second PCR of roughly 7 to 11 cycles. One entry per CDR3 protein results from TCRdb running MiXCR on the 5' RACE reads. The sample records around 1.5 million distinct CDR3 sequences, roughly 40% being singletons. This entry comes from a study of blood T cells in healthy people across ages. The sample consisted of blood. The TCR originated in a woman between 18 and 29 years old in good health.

The CDR3 coding sequence is TGCGTCAGCAGCTTGGGGGTTGGGGGCGCGAACACTGAAGCTTTCTTT. It codes for CVSSLGVGGANTEAFF. The gene calls are TRBV5-1 and TRBJ1-1, with TRBD1 as a possible D gene (6 bases). Germline CDR1 reads SGHRS; CDR2 reads YFSETQ. This CDR3 contains 16 residues.